A single sample gave rise to the 30 T cell receptor beta chains below, sequenced in a study of blood T cell repertoires in COVID-19. TCRdb's copy holds only in-frame clones and misses some; the assay was immunoSEQ multiplex PCR. The sample comprises fewer than 65,000 clones, around 80% of which are singletons, and over 9% rests with the top ten. The specimen was peripheral blood. These receptors came from a human donor in a cohort sampled during active COVID-19.

The chain couples TRBV20-1 to TRBJ1-1; perhaps TRBD1 as D (5 bases). The CDR3 is made up of 12 amino acids. Germline V gene lookup returns CDR1 DFQATT and CDR2 SNEGSKA (reference sequence). V lost 3 bases to trimming and J lost 4 bases, with 9 bases between them. The CDR3 nucleotides are TGCAGTGCTAGTTCGGGGGTCACTGAAGCTTTCTTT. Its translation: CSASSGVTEAFF.

In nucleotides, the CDR3 is TGTGCCAGCAGTGAAATTAGCGGGTACACCGGGGAGCTGTTTTTT. Its protein product is CASSEISGYTGELFF. V and J are TRBV2 and TRBJ2-2, with TRBD2 identical over 7 bases. The CDR3 spans 15 residues. CDR1 and CDR2 (germline): SNHLY, FYNNEI. Germline trimming cut 2 bases from V and 3 bases from J; bases unmatched to any gene: 3. The complete variable domain, with remaining parts taken from reference TRBV2 and TRBJ2-2, reads EPEVTQTPSHQVTQMGQEVILRCVPISNHLYFYWYRQILGQKVEFLVSFYNNEISEKSEIFDDQFSVERPDGSNFTLKIRSTKLEDSAMYFCASSEISGYTGELFFGEGSRLTVL.

This clone showed up just once. The rearrangement joins TRBV6-6 to TRBJ2-7; 7 positions match TRBD1. The CDR3 covers 15 residues. J was trimmed by 2 bases and V by 0 bases; bases with no gene match: 4. Germline CDR1 MNHNY, CDR2 SVGAGI (reference sequence). The CDR3 DNA reads TGTGCCAGCAGTTACTCGAAGGGGGCAGCCTACGAGCAGTACTTC. It specifies CASSYSKGAAYEQYF.

The chain has TRBV6-5 and TRBJ2-7; the D gene is possibly TRBD1 (6 bases). Trimming shortened V by 8 bases and J by 5 bases, and 13 bases separated the two germline ends. This CDR3 is 12 amino acids long. Germline V gene data show CDR1 as MNHEY and CDR2 as SVGAGI. The CDR3 sequence: CASGGHSNEQYF. CDR3 coding DNA: TGTGCCAGCGGGGGACATTCGAACGAGCAGTACTTC.

V and J are TRBV6-5 and TRBJ1-1; D remains ambiguous. CDR3 length: 14 amino acids. Germline CDR1 and CDR2: MNHEY and SVGAGI. Deletions cut 0 bases from V and 7 bases from J, with 12 bases between. The CDR3 nucleotides are TGTGCCAGCAGTTACTCGAGTGCCGGGGTTGAAGCTTTCTTT. It specifies CASSYSSAGVEAFF.

CDR3 in DNA: TGTGCCAGCAGCTTAGAAGGACCCGAGCCACAGGCCGCTGAGCAGTTCTTC. Its translation: CASSLEGPEPQAAEQFF. The chain combines TRBV7-3 with TRBJ2-1; D possibly corresponds to TRBD1 (5 bases). The CDR3 loop spans 17 amino acids. The V end was cut by 2 bases, the J end by 9 bases, with 23 bases between. The germline gives CDR1 SGHTA, CDR2 FQGTGA.

The chain recombines TRBV7-3 with TRBJ2-5; no firm D call. This CDR3 region has 13 residues. CDR1 and CDR2 from the germline V gene are SGHTA and FQGTGA. V was clipped by 0 bases and J by 1 base, with 3 bases between them. The CDR3 spells CASSLTIQETQYF. The CDR3 nucleotides read TGTGCCAGCAGCTTAACCATCCAAGAGACCCAGTACTTC.

This chain links TRBV4-2 with TRBJ1-1; D possibly corresponds to TRBD1 (6 bases). Germline CDR1 is LGHNA and CDR2 is YNFKEQ. V was shortened by 4 bases and J by 6 bases, with 15 bases between the two germline ends. This CDR3 has 14 amino acids. CDR3 DNA: TGTGCCAGCAGCCTGATACAGGGTACGGCTGAAGCTTTCTTT. It specifies CASSLIQGTAEAFF.

The chain combines TRBV7-8 with TRBJ2-2; D gene uncertain. Trimming pared 5 bases from V and 0 bases from J, leaving 7 bases between. Germline CDR1 and CDR2: SGHVS and FQNEAQ. The CDR3 extends over 14 amino acids. The CDR3 loop reads CASSGTANTGELFF. CDR3 sequence (DNA): TGTGCCAGCAGCGGAACAGCGAACACCGGGGAGCTGTTTTTT.

DNA of the CDR3: TGTGCCAGCAGTTACATGACGGGAGTAGAGACCCAGTACTTC. Protein: CASSYMTGVETQYF. V and J are TRBV6-5 and TRBJ2-5; D possibly corresponds to TRBD2 (6 bases). Germline CDR1 MNHEY, CDR2 SVGAGI. The CDR3 extends over 14 amino acids. V was trimmed by 2 bases and J by 4 bases, leaving 11 bases between them.

The chain joins TRBV12-3 or TRBV12-4 to TRBJ1-1; D may be TRBD1 (5 bases). V gave up 3 bases and J gave up 8 bases, with 7 bases separating them. The CDR3 extends over 11 amino acids. Here the CDR3 reads CASSLGGEAFF. In DNA form, the CDR3 reads TGTGCCAGCAGTTTGGGGGGGGAAGCTTTCTTT.

The chain carries TRBV30 and TRBJ2-5; weak D call: TRBD1 (5 bases). CDR3 size: 15 residues. V shed 0 bases and J shed 5 bases, with 16 bases lying between them. Germline CDR1 and CDR2: GTSNPN and SVGIG (reference sequence). The DNA of the CDR3 is TGTGCCTGGAGTGTTGTGGGCAGGGCAGGGGAGACCCAGTACTTC. It encodes CAWSVVGRAGETQYF.

Worth noting for this clone: Sequence at one end of the junction differs from germline and may be a read error. The J gene is TRBJ2-1, the V gene TRBV2, with D tentatively TRBD2 (6 bases). Germline CDR1 SNHLY, CDR2 FYNNEI. CDR3 length: 16 amino acids. The CDR3 region is CASSEAGGGSFNEQFF. The CDR3 DNA reads TGTGCCAGCAGTGAAGCTGGGGGAGGCTCCTTCAATGAGCAGTTCTTC.

The chain carries TRBV4-3 and TRBJ1-2, with TRBD1 matching 9 bases. The V gene's germline CDR1 is LGHNA and CDR2 YSLEER. CDR3 length: 15 residues. The V segment lost 4 bases and the J segment 1 base; nucleotides outside the gene matches: 4. The CDR3 is CASSRTGGNNYGYTF. For the CDR3, the DNA is TGCGCCAGCAGCCGTACAGGGGGCAATAACTATGGCTACACCTTC.

The chain combines TRBV27 with TRBJ2-1; weak D call: TRBD2 (5 bases). The germline V and J ends were trimmed by 3 bases and 0 bases, with 18 bases remaining between them. The CDR3 spans 18 residues. Per germline, CDR1 MNHEY and CDR2 SMNVEV (reference sequence). The CDR3 region is CASSFRPNTGSSYNEQFF. The CDR3 nucleotides read TGTGCCAGCAGTTTCCGCCCTAATACGGGGAGCTCCTACAATGAGCAGTTCTTC.

The chain uses TRBV11-2 and TRBJ2-7; 8 bases are a match to TRBD2. This CDR3 contains 16 residues. The trim removed 1 base at V and 3 bases at J, leaving 8 bases unmatched. Germline CDR1 reads SGHAT; CDR2 reads FQNNGV. The CDR3 DNA reads as TGTGCCAGCAGCTTAGGGTCCAGCGGGGGCCTCTACGAGCAGTACTTC. It is translated as CASSLGSSGGLYEQYF.

This chain links TRBV7-2 with TRBJ2-6, with unresolved D. V gave up 5 bases and J gave up 0 bases, with 14 bases separating them. CDR1 is SGHTA and CDR2 is FQGNSA in the germline V gene. This CDR3 region has 17 residues. The CDR3 bases are TGTGCCAGCAGCACCAGTCCCACCCGCTCTGGGGCCAACGTCCTGACTTTC. Its protein is CASSTSPTRSGANVLTF.

CDR3 loop: CASSSRTGERTGELFF. The CDR3 nucleotides read TGTGCCAGCAGCAGCCGGACAGGGGAGAGGACCGGGGAGCTGTTTTTT. V and J are TRBV11-2 and TRBJ2-2, with TRBD1 matching 9 bases. V lost 5 bases, J lost 5 bases, and 9 bases stayed unmatched. The V gene's germline CDR1 is SGHAT and CDR2 FQNNGV. The CDR3 sequence is 16 residues long.

The chain has TRBV7-9 and TRBJ1-2; possibly TRBD1 for D (5 bases). The length of the CDR3 is 14 residues. Per germline, CDR1 SEHNR and CDR2 FQNEAQ (reference sequence). Deletions cut 4 bases from V and 6 bases from J, with 15 bases between. CDR3 sequence reads: CASSYSQVRDGYTF. The CDR3 nucleotides read TGTGCCAGCAGCTATTCCCAGGTCAGGGATGGCTACACCTTC. The whole variable domain, filled in from reference TRBV7-9 and TRBJ1-2, reads DTGVSQNPRHKITKRGQNVTFRCDPISEHNRLYWYRQTLGQGPEFLTYFQNEAQLEKSRLLSDRFSAERPKGSFSTLEIQRTEQGDSAMYLCASSYSQVRDGYTFGSGTRLTVV.

The chain couples TRBV4-3 to TRBJ2-5; TRBD2 matches 9 bases. V lost 0 bases, J lost 4 bases, and 9 bases stayed unmatched. The CDR3 is 17 amino acids. From germline, CDR1 is LGHNA and CDR2 YSLEER. In DNA, the CDR3 is TGCGCCAGCAGCCAAGAGGGGGCGGGGGGGCGAGGAGAGACCCAGTACTTC. Amino acids: CASSQEGAGGRGETQYF.

The chain couples TRBV4-1 to TRBJ1-1; TRBD1 agrees at 8 bases. V shed 2 bases, J shed 2 bases, and the junction held 4 bases outside the gene matches. The germline gives CDR1 MGHRA, CDR2 YSYEKL. This CDR3 has 15 amino acids. CDR3 loop: CASSQLTGGNTEAFF. The CDR3 DNA follows: TGCGCCAGCAGCCAACTTACAGGGGGTAACACTGAAGCTTTCTTT.

This clone was found once. Germline is not matched at one junction end, which may reflect a read error. The chain combines TRBV7-7 with TRBJ2-7; 7 nucleotides agree with TRBD1. Germline V gene data show CDR1 as SSHAT and CDR2 as FNYEAQ (reference sequence). This CDR3 region has 15 residues. In DNA, the CDR3 is TGTGCTAGCAGCTTAGGGGCAGGGGGTTCCTACGAGCAGTACTTC. Residues: CASSLGAGGSYEQYF.

The chain combines TRBV19 with TRBJ1-3, with 7 bases that match TRBD1. The V segment lost 10 bases and the J segment 7 bases; nucleotides outside the gene matches: 19. Germline CDR1 is LNHDA and CDR2 is SQIVND (reference sequence). The CDR3 covers 16 residues. CDR3 nucleotides: TGTGCCACGAGACCATTGACAGGGACCGCTTTGAACACCATATATTTT. Residues: CATRPLTGTALNTIYF.

The chain links TRBV4-3 to TRBJ1-2; D gene ambiguous. V dropped 0 bases and J dropped 3 bases, with 11 bases sitting between them. Germline V CDR1 and CDR2: LGHNA, YSLEER. CDR3 length: 15 amino acids. Here the CDR3 DNA reads TGCGCCAGCAGCCAAGAGGAAGCAGGCCACTATGGCTACACCTTC. Translated: CASSQEEAGHYGYTF.

The chain recombines TRBV4-2 with TRBJ1-2, with D tentatively TRBD1 (6 bases). Trimming left V 2 bases short and J 4 bases short, with 14 bases between. The CDR3 runs to 15 residues. Germline lookup yields CDR1 LGHNA and CDR2 YNFKEQ. The CDR3 bases are TGTGCCAGCAGCCAAAATACAGGGATCGGCTATGGCTACACCTTC. Translation gives CASSQNTGIGYGYTF.

The rearrangement links TRBV29-1 to TRBJ2-1; no definite D call. Germline V CDR1 and CDR2: SQVTM, ANQGSEA. The V gene lost 6 bases and the J gene lost 5 bases, with 11 bases spanning the gap. This CDR3 contains 12 residues. The CDR3 here is CSVILPHNEQFF. In nucleotides, the CDR3 is TGCAGCGTCATACTACCCCACAATGAGCAGTTCTTC.

The V and J genes are TRBV19 and TRBJ2-7, with TRBD2 matching over 7 bases. The CDR3 length is 14 residues. Germline trimming cut 3 bases from V and 2 bases from J; bases unmatched to any gene: 4. CDR1 is LNHDA and CDR2 is SQIVND in the germline V gene (reference sequence). CDR3 in amino acids: CASSIGGVPYEQYF. CDR3 nucleotides: TGTGCCAGTAGTATTGGGGGGGTACCCTACGAGCAGTACTTC.

The chain carries TRBV24-1 and TRBJ1-3; the D gene is possibly TRBD1 (6 bases). Germline assignment: CDR1 KGHDR and CDR2 SFDVKD. V lost 3 bases and J lost 11, with 22 bases in between. This CDR3 region has 16 residues. The CDR3 DNA reads TGTGCCACCAGTGATCCTCACAGGGAGCCTCGAACGTCCATATATTTT. Amino acid sequence: CATSDPHREPRTSIYF.

The chain joins TRBV5-4 to TRBJ2-7, with D perhaps TRBD1 (6 bases). V was clipped by 0 bases and J by 3 bases, with 7 bases between them. The CDR3 totals 13 residues. Germline CDR1 and CDR2: SGHNT and YYREEE (reference sequence). CDR3 coding DNA: TGTGCCAGCAGCTTGGAACAGGGCTACGAGCAGTACTTC. The encoded protein is CASSLEQGYEQYF.

V gene TRBV10-3 combines with J gene TRBJ2-2, with D maybe TRBD2 (5 bases). CDR3 length: 15 residues. Germline V lookup: CDR1 ENHRY, CDR2 SYGVKD. V shed 2 bases and J shed 7 bases, with 14 bases lying between them. The DNA for the CDR3 is TGTGCCATCAGTGAGCCAGGAGGAAGTCACGGGGAGCTGTTTTTT. Its translation: CAISEPGGSHGELFF.